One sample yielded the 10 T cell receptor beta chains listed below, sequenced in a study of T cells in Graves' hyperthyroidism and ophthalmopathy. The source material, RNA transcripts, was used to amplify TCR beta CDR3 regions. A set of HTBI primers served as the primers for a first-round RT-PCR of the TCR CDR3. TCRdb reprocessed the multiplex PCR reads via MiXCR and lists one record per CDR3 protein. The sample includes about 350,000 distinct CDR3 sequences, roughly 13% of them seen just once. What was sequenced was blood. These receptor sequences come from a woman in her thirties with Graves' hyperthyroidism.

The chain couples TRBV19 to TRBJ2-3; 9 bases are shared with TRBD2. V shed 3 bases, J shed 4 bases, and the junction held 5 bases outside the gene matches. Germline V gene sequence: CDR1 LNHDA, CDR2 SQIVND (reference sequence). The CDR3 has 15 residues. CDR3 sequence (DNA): TGTGCCAGTAGTATCCAGACTAGCGGCTCAGATACGCAGTATTTT. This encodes CASSIQTSGSDTQYF.

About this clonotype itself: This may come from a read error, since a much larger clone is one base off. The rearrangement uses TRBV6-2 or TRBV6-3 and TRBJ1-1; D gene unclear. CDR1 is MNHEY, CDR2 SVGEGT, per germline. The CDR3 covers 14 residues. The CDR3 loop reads CGSSKRPIGIEAFF. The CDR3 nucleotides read TGTGGCAGCAGTAAAAGACCCATCGGAATAGAAGCTTTCTTT.

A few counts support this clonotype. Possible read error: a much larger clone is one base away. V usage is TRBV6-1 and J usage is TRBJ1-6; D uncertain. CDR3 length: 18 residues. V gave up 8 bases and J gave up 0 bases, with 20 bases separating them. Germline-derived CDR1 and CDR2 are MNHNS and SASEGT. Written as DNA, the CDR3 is TGTGCCAGCGGTCTCCGATGGCCCCCGAGCTCCTATAATTCACCCCTCCACTTT. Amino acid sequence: CASGLRWPPSSYNSPLHF.

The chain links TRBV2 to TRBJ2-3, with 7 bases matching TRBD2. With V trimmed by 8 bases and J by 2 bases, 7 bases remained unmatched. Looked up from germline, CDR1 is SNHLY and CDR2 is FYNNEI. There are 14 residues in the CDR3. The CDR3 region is CASALAGATDTQYF. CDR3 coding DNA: TGTGCCAGCGCCTTGGCGGGAGCCACAGATACGCAGTATTTT. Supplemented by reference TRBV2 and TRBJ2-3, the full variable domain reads EPEVTQTPSHQVTQMGQEVILRCVPISNHLYFYWYRQILGQKVEFLVSFYNNEISEKSEIFDDQFSVERPDGSNFTLKIRSTKLEDSAMYFCASALAGATDTQYFGPGTRLTVL.

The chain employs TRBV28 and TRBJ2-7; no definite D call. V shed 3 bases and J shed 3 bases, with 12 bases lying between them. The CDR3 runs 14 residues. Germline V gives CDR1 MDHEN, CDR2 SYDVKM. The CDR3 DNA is TGTGCCAGCAGTTTCCCCGCGCTAGGCTACGAGCAGTACTTC. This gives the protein CASSFPALGYEQYF.

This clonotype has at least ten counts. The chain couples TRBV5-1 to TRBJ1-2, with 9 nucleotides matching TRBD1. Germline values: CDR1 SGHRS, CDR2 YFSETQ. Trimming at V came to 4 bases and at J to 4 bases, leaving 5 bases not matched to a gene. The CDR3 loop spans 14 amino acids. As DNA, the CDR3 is TGCGCCAGCAGCCAGGGACAGGGAACCTATGGCTACACCTTC. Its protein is CASSQGQGTYGYTF.

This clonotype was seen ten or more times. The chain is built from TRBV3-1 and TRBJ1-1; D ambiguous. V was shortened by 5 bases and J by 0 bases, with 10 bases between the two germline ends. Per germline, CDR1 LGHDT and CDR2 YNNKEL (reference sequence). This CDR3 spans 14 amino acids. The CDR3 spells CASSSVMVNTEAFF. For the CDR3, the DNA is TGTGCCAGCAGCTCAGTCATGGTGAACACTGAAGCTTTCTTT.

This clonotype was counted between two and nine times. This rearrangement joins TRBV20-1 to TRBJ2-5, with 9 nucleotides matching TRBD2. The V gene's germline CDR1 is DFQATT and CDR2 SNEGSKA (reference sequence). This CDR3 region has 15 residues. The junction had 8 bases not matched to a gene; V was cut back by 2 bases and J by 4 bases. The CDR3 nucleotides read TGCAGTGCTAGAAAGGACCTAGCGGGATCAGAGACCCAGTACTTC. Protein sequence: CSARKDLAGSETQYF.

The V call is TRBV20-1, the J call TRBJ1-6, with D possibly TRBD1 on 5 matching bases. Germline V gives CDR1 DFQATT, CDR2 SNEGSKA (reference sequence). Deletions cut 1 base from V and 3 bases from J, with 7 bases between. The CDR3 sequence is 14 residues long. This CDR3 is CSARAGNYNSPLHF. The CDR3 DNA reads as TGCAGTGCTAGAGCAGGGAACTATAATTCACCCCTCCACTTT.

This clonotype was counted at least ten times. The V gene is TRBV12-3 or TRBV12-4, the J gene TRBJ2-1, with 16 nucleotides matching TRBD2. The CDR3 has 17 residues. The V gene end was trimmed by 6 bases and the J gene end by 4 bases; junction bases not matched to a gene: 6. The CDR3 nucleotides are TGTGCCAGCAGATCCGGGACTAGCGGGAGGGGTTACAATGAGCAGTTCTTC. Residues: CASRSGTSGRGYNEQFF.